One sample yielded the 20 T cell receptor beta chains listed below, sequenced in a study of tumour-infiltrating T cells in Burkitt lymphoma. Only in-frame clones appear in the TCRdb table, and some are missing; sequencing was by immunoSEQ multiplex PCR. The table shows more than 40,000 clones, with 30% to 40% occurring only once. Input material: tumor tissue. These receptors were taken from a human donor with Burkitt lymphoma.

Only a few counts were recorded for this clone. This chain connects TRBV2 to TRBJ2-2; maybe TRBD2 (5 bases). Trimming took 6 bases from V and 6 from J, leaving 5 bases between them. This CDR3 comprises 11 residues. Germline V CDR1 and CDR2: SNHLY, FYNNEI. The CDR3 region is CASRRAGELFF. Here the CDR3 DNA reads TGTGCCAGCAGGAGGGCCGGGGAGCTGTTTTTT.

This clone was counted once. This chain uses TRBV19 with TRBJ2-1, with TRBD1 identical over 8 bases. J was trimmed by 5 bases and V by 6 bases; bases with no gene match: 9. CDR3 length: 15 residues. Per germline, CDR1 LNHDA and CDR2 SQIVND (reference sequence). The CDR3 is CASSHRTGLDNEQFF. CDR3 DNA: TGTGCCAGTAGCCACCGGACAGGGTTGGACAATGAGCAGTTCTTC.

V is TRBV5-1 and J is TRBJ2-2, with 8 bases that match TRBD1. Germline V gives CDR1 SGHRS, CDR2 YFSETQ. The trim removed 4 bases at V and 4 bases at J, leaving 6 bases unmatched. This CDR3 region has 15 residues. CDR3 sequence (DNA): TGCGCCAGCAGCACCGGACAGGGAGGCACCGGGGAGCTGTTTTTT. The encoded protein is CASSTGQGGTGELFF.

This clone was detected only once. V is TRBV19 and J is TRBJ1-1; 9 nucleotides match TRBD1. Germline V gene lookup returns CDR1 LNHDA and CDR2 SQIVND (reference sequence). This CDR3 is 16 amino acids long. V lost 3 bases and J lost 0; bases outside the gene matches: 5. The chain's CDR3 is CASSILGQGMNTEAFF. The CDR3 region has the DNA TGTGCCAGTAGTATTCTGGGACAGGGTATGAACACTGAAGCTTTCTTT.

This chain connects TRBV4-1 to TRBJ1-3, with 9 bases identical to TRBD1. The CDR3 is 17 residues long. Looked up from germline, CDR1 is MGHRA and CDR2 is YSYEKL. V was pared by 4 bases and J by 4 bases, with 11 bases of the junction left unmatched. CDR3 bases: TGCGCCAGCAGCCTAATGACTACAGGGGGCTTCGGAAACACCATATATTTT. Protein product: CASSLMTTGGFGNTIYF.

This clone was observed a handful of times. The J gene is TRBJ1-2, the V gene TRBV27; no reliable D call. The germline V and J ends were trimmed by 3 bases and 4 bases, with 9 bases remaining between them. This CDR3 is built from 13 residues. CDR1 MNHEY and CDR2 SMNVEV come from the germline V gene (reference sequence). The CDR3 region is CASSFPGSYGYTF. As DNA, the CDR3 is TGTGCCAGCAGTTTTCCGGGGTCCTATGGCTACACCTTC.

This clone was recorded a few times. V is TRBV25-1 and J is TRBJ2-3; 10 nucleotides line up with TRBD2. The trim removed 2 bases at V and 3 bases at J, leaving 5 bases unmatched. Germline V gene data show CDR1 as MGHDK and CDR2 as SYGVNS. The CDR3 totals 16 residues. In nucleotides, the CDR3 is TGTGCCAGCAGTGAAGGACGACTAGCGGGTACAGATACGCAGTATTTT. The encoded protein is CASSEGRLAGTDTQYF.

The V call is TRBV7-2, the J call TRBJ2-1; D might be TRBD1 (5 bases). Germline CDR1 SGHTA, CDR2 FQGNSA. The CDR3 is 14 residues long. V was clipped by 3 bases and J by 4 bases, with 10 bases between them. The CDR3 DNA reads as TGTGCCAGCAGCTTTTCACAGGCTTACAATGAGCAGTTCTTC. Translated: CASSFSQAYNEQFF.

This clone was seen more than once but under ten times. The chain is built from TRBV9 and TRBJ2-3; weak D call: TRBD2 (6 bases). This CDR3 is 13 amino acids long. Trimming pared 2 bases from V and 5 bases from J, leaving 9 bases between. Per germline, CDR1 SGDLS and CDR2 YYNGEE. CDR3 protein: CASSVQGGDTQYF. CDR3 bases: TGTGCCAGCAGCGTGCAGGGAGGAGATACGCAGTATTTT.

The genes are TRBV9 and TRBJ2-3; 15 nucleotides match TRBD2. Germline CDR1 is SGDLS and CDR2 is YYNGEE. This CDR3 has 17 amino acids. V trimming: 4 bases; J trimming: 3 bases; junction bases outside the gene matches: 6. CDR3 residues: CASSYPGLAGGTDTQYF. CDR3 coding DNA: TGTGCCAGCAGCTATCCGGGACTAGCGGGGGGAACAGATACGCAGTATTTT.

V usage is TRBV6-5 and J usage is TRBJ2-1; 9 bases align to TRBD1. Germline loops: CDR1 MNHEY, CDR2 SVGAGI. This CDR3 has 16 amino acids. V shed 4 bases and J 9 bases; nucleotides not matched to a gene: 13. The CDR3 DNA reads as TGTGCCAGCAGTTTGGGCCCCGGGACAGGGACCGGTGAGCAGTTCTTC. This encodes CASSLGPGTGTGEQFF.

The V call is TRBV7-9, the J call TRBJ2-5; weak D call: TRBD2 (5 bases). The V end was cut by 5 bases, the J end by 5 bases, with 12 bases between. The CDR3 runs 13 residues. CDR1 and CDR2 from the germline V gene are SEHNR and FQNEAQ (reference sequence). CDR3 DNA sequence: TGTGCCAGCAGCGCATCGGGCGGGGAGACCCAGTACTTC. It translates to CASSASGGETQYF.

The chain links TRBV6-5 to TRBJ2-5; 7 bases align to TRBD1. The junction had 5 bases not matched to a gene; V was cut back by 5 bases and J by 5 bases. The germline CDR1 and CDR2 sequences are MNHEY and SVGAGI. The CDR3 contains 13 residues. The CDR3 reads CASSKQGLETQYF. The CDR3, as DNA: TGTGCCAGCAGTAAACAGGGGTTGGAGACCCAGTACTTC.

In this sample, this clone turned up a few times. The chain links TRBV2 to TRBJ2-7; D not certain. Germline V gene sequence: CDR1 SNHLY, CDR2 FYNNEI. V gave up 6 bases and J gave up 0 bases, with 12 bases separating them. The CDR3 length is 14 residues. The CDR3 region has the DNA TGTGCCAGCAGCACGGTAAAGAGCTCCTACGAGCAGTACTTC. This gives the protein CASSTVKSSYEQYF.

This sequence joins TRBV6-5 and TRBJ1-1; D remains ambiguous. Trimming took 6 bases from V and 11 from J, leaving 16 bases between them. CDR1 MNHEY and CDR2 SVGAGI come from the germline V gene. This CDR3 is 12 amino acids long. CDR3 bases: TGTGCCAGCAGCCAAGGGCGCGACTGGGCTTTCTTT. It yields the protein CASSQGRDWAFF.

This clone was counted between two and nine times. V is TRBV7-2 and J is TRBJ2-2; possible D gene TRBD2, 6 bases. The CDR3 loop spans 14 amino acids. The V gene's germline CDR1 is SGHTA and CDR2 FQGNSA. The V and J ends lost 8 bases and 10 bases respectively, with 20 bases between them. CDR3 amino acids: CASAHGTSFMELFF. For the CDR3, the DNA is TGTGCCAGCGCCCACGGGACTTCCTTTATGGAGCTGTTTTTT.

The chain is built from TRBV28 and TRBJ2-3, with unresolved D. This CDR3 contains 11 residues. Germline CDR1 reads MDHEN; CDR2 reads SYDVKM. V dropped 5 bases and J dropped 6 bases, with 6 bases sitting between them. The CDR3 nucleotides read TGTGCCAGCAGTGCCCCGGATACGCAGTATTTT. Translated, it gives CASSAPDTQYF.

The chain is built from TRBV7-9 and TRBJ1-5; tentatively, D is TRBD1 (6 bases). Germline assignment: CDR1 SEHNR and CDR2 FQNEAQ (reference sequence). The CDR3 is made up of 14 amino acids. Deletions cut 5 bases from V and 3 bases from J, with 11 bases between. The CDR3 nucleotides are TGTGCCAGCAGCCTCGGACAGTCCAATCAGCCCCAGCATTTT. Protein sequence: CASSLGQSNQPQHF.

The V gene is TRBV6-6, the J gene TRBJ2-7; no firm D call. CDR1 is MNHNY, CDR2 SVGAGI, per germline (reference sequence). This CDR3 spans 15 amino acids. Trimming cost V 10 bases and J 0 bases, with 19 bases left between them. CDR3 sequence (DNA): TGTGCCACCCTGAGTATGGACCGAGACTCCTACGAGCAGTACTTC. Its translation: CATLSMDRDSYEQYF.

In this sample, this clone turned up a few times. V is TRBV15 and J is TRBJ2-3; TRBD2 matches at 11 bases. Germline trimming cut 0 bases from V and 2 bases from J; bases unmatched to any gene: 10. In germline, CDR1 is LNHNV, CDR2 YYDKDF (reference sequence). The CDR3 extends over 19 amino acids. The DNA for the CDR3 is TGTGCCACCAGCAGAGATAGGGCTAGCGGGGGGATCCTCACAGATACGCAGTATTTT. It translates to CATSRDRASGGILTDTQYF.